These 16 T cell receptor beta chains were sequenced from one sample in a study of glioma-infiltrating T cells after dendritic cell vaccination. TCRdb keeps only in-frame clones here, not all; method: immunoSEQ multiplex PCR. Of around 60,000 clones listed, 86% are singletons. Time point denoted: after dendritic cell vaccination, including at tumor progression/relapse. The sample here was blood, taken after dendritic cell vaccination. The source of these receptors is a human donor with glioblastoma.

The chain employs TRBV7-6 and TRBJ2-5; the match to TRBD2 covers 7 bases. The CDR3 spans 16 residues. Germline V lookup: CDR1 SGHVS, CDR2 FNYEAQ. Germline trimming cut 1 base from V and 0 bases from J; bases unmatched to any gene: 5. The CDR3 reads CASSLGLAVDQETQYF. CDR3 nucleotides: TGTGCCAGCAGCTTAGGTCTAGCGGTCGACCAAGAGACCCAGTACTTC.

This clone was seen only once. The chain couples TRBV21-1 to TRBJ2-2; TRBD2, the D gene given by the table, was not confirmed from the DNA. TRBV21-1 is listed as a pseudogene. The CDR3 runs 18 residues. CDR3 protein: CASSKGTSGGANTGELFF. As DNA, the CDR3 is TGTGCCAGCAGCAAAGGGACTAGCGGGGGCGCGAACACCGGGGAGCTGTTTTTT.

The chain recombines TRBV4-3 with TRBJ2-3; 7 bases match TRBD1. The CDR3 runs to 18 residues. Trimming cost V 4 bases and J 0 bases; bases outside gene matches: 13. CDR1 and CDR2 from the germline V gene are LGHNA and YSLEER. CDR3 nucleotides: TGCGCCAGCAGCCGCGTGGTAGACAGGGTTTCTAGCACAGATACGCAGTATTTT. It is translated as CASSRVVDRVSSTDTQYF.

This chain uses TRBV6-4 with TRBJ2-1; tentative D call: TRBD2 (5 bases). The CDR3 totals 15 residues. Germline V gene sequence: CDR1 MRHNA, CDR2 SNTAGT. The germline V and J ends were trimmed by 2 bases and 1 base, with 9 bases remaining between them. CDR3 in DNA: TGTGCCAGCAGTGACACCGCGGGTTCCTACAATGAGCAGTTCTTC. It is translated as CASSDTAGSYNEQFF.

V gene TRBV30 combines with J gene TRBJ2-5; TRBD1 aligns across 7 bases. The CDR3 spans 14 residues. Germline CDR1 GTSNPN, CDR2 SVGIG (reference sequence). V shed 5 bases, J shed 1 base, and the junction held 7 bases outside the gene matches. CDR3: CAWHNRDSQETQYF. The CDR3 DNA reads TGTGCCTGGCACAACCGGGACAGCCAAGAGACCCAGTACTTC.

The rearrangement uses TRBV6-1 and TRBJ1-1; no clear D gene. Germline values: CDR1 MNHNS, CDR2 SASEGT. Between the trimmed V and J ends, which lost 6 bases and 8 bases, there was a span of 19 bases. The CDR3 is made up of 14 amino acids. CDR3 region: CASSPGSTRGEAFF. CDR3 nucleotide sequence: TGTGCCAGCAGCCCGGGTTCAACACGGGGAGAAGCTTTCTTT.

In its sample, this clone was seen once. The rearrangement links TRBV19 to TRBJ1-1; D gene uncertain. Germline lookup yields CDR1 LNHDA and CDR2 SQIVND (reference sequence). This CDR3 region has 11 residues. V gave up 8 bases and J gave up 2 bases, with 6 bases separating them. CDR3 coding DNA: TGTGCCAGTCAGGTTAACACTGAAGCTTTCTTT. Translation: CASQVNTEAFF.

This clone was counted a single time. This sequence joins TRBV27 and TRBJ2-7; D possibly corresponds to TRBD1 (5 bases). The CDR3 loop spans 14 amino acids. V lost 5 bases and J lost 5, with 16 bases in between. CDR1 is MNHEY, CDR2 SMNVEV, per germline (reference sequence). CDR3 loop: CASSPDGQGNEQYF. CDR3 sequence (DNA): TGTGCCAGCAGTCCCGACGGGCAGGGCAACGAGCAGTACTTC.

J is TRBJ2-3 and V is TRBV30; D may be TRBD2 (7 bases). The CDR3 contains 15 residues. Trimming shortened V by 1 base and J by 3 bases, and 14 bases separated the two germline ends. Germline CDR1 reads GTSNPN; CDR2 reads SVGIG (reference sequence). CDR3 residues: CAWSDLGGATDTQYF. The CDR3 DNA reads as TGTGCCTGGAGTGATCTAGGGGGGGCAACAGATACGCAGTATTTT.

The chain carries TRBV19 and TRBJ2-5, with TRBD1 matching 7 bases. Germline V gene data show CDR1 as LNHDA and CDR2 as SQIVND (reference sequence). This CDR3 has 12 residues. The trim removed 10 bases at V and 3 bases at J, leaving 5 bases unmatched. The CDR3 loop is CATLDRKETQYF. CDR3 DNA: TGTGCCACCTTGGACAGGAAAGAGACCCAGTACTTC.

This rearrangement joins TRBV7-9 to TRBJ2-7; TRBD1 matches 11 bases. This CDR3 is 15 amino acids long. Germline values: CDR1 SEHNR, CDR2 FQNEAQ (reference sequence). Trimming at V came to 5 bases and at J to 7 bases, leaving 10 bases not matched to a gene. The chain's CDR3 is CASSLDGQGASEQYF. CDR3 bases: TGTGCCAGCAGCCTAGATGGACAGGGGGCCTCGGAGCAGTACTTC. Looking up the rest from reference TRBV7-9 and TRBJ2-7 gives the full variable domain: DTGVSQNPRHKITKRGQNVTFRCDPISEHNRLYWYRQTLGQGPEFLTYFQNEAQLEKSRLLSDRFSAERPKGSFSTLEIQRTEQGDSAMYLCASSLDGQGASEQYFGPGTRLTVT.

In regard to this clone: Within the sample, other DNA sequences also encode this same CDR3. The chain links TRBV4-3 to TRBJ1-6, with 8 positions matching TRBD1. This CDR3 is built from 15 residues. The germline CDR1 and CDR2 sequences are LGHNA and YSLEER. V lost 0 bases, J lost 10 bases, and 5 bases stayed unmatched. The CDR3 nucleotides read TGCGCCAGCAGCCAAGAATTGACAGGGGAATCACCCCTCCACTTT. This translates into CASSQELTGESPLHF.

J is TRBJ1-5 and V is TRBV6-6; D gene uncertain. The CDR3 extends over 14 amino acids. V gave up 5 bases and J gave up 0 bases, with 8 bases separating them. Germline V gives CDR1 MNHNY, CDR2 SVGAGI (reference sequence). CDR3 in amino acids: CASSRYNSNQPQHF. DNA of the CDR3: TGTGCCAGCAGTCGATACAATAGCAATCAGCCCCAGCATTTT.

The chain is built from TRBV4-3 and TRBJ1-5; D might be TRBD1 (5 bases). The CDR3 has 15 residues. Germline V gives CDR1 LGHNA, CDR2 YSLEER. The V end lost 0 bases, the J end lost 5 bases, and 11 bases lay between the germline ends. This CDR3 reads CASSQDLGLDQPQHF. Written as DNA, the CDR3 is TGCGCCAGCAGCCAAGATTTGGGGCTGGATCAGCCCCAGCATTTT.

This clone came up once. This chain uses TRBV27 with TRBJ1-2, with unresolved D. The germline CDR1 and CDR2 sequences are MNHEY and SMNVEV (reference sequence). This CDR3 comprises 13 residues. The V end was cut by 6 bases, the J end by 5 bases, with 13 bases between. The CDR3 protein is CASRFAGEYGYTF. The DNA of the CDR3 is TGTGCCAGCAGGTTCGCCGGGGAATATGGCTACACCTTC.

Here the CDR3 DNA reads TGTGCCAGCAGCAACGCCGGGTCCACCGGGGAGCTGTTTTTT. It yields the protein CASSNAGSTGELFF. The chain uses TRBV7-3 and TRBJ2-2; D is unresolved. The germline CDR1 and CDR2 sequences are SGHTA and FQGTGA. V lost 5 bases, J lost 4 bases, and 11 bases lay in between. The CDR3 length is 14 residues.